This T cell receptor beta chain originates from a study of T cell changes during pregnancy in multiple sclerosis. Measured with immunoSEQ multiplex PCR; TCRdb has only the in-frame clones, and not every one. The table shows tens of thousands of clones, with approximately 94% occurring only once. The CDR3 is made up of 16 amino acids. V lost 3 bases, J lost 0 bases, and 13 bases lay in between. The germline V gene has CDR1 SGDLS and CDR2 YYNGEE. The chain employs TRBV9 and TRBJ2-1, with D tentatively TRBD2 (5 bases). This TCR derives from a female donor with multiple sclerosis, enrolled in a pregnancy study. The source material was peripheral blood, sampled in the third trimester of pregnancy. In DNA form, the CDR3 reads TGTGCCAGCAGCGCTCCGACTACAAGCTCCTACAATGAGCAGTTCTTC. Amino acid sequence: CASSAPTTSSYNEQFF.